This entry concerns a single T cell receptor (beta chain). What it binds is not known. This record comes from a study of cytomegalovirus exposure and HLA in healthy donors. Study conclusions and caveats: There were around 160 TCR beta chains listed as cytomegalovirus-associated.

A multiplex PCR was run with 60 Vbeta primers and 13 Jbeta primers. The data were produced by immunoSEQ multiplex PCR, yet TCRdb's version contains in-frame clones alone and is incomplete. The sample includes around 170,000 clones, around 83% seen only once; the top ten take less than 0.85%. Trimming left V 3 bases short and J 6 bases short, with 24 bases between. The CDR3 extends over 17 amino acids. Looked up from germline, CDR1 is MGHRA and CDR2 is YSYEKL. The sequence was obtained from a woman aged 18-29 years in good health and CMV-seronegative. This rearrangement joins TRBV4-1 to TRBJ2-7; D is uncertain. Sequenced sample: PBMCs. The CDR3 here is CASSQLPPGDVVSEQYF. The CDR3 nucleotides are TGCGCCAGCAGCCAGCTTCCCCCGGGTGACGTGGTAAGCGAGCAGTACTTC.